Following are 19 T cell receptor beta chains from one sample sequenced in a study of blood T cell repertoires in COVID-19. TCRdb's copy holds only in-frame clones and misses some; the assay was immunoSEQ multiplex PCR. Found here are 84,000 or so clones, about four fifths of them singletons; the top ten hold about 42%. The sample was peripheral blood. These receptors originate from a man older than 75 with active or convalescent COVID-19.

The chain couples TRBV7-9 to TRBJ2-1; 7 nucleotides match TRBD2. The CDR3 spans 16 residues. Germline V CDR1 and CDR2: SEHNR, FQNEAQ (reference sequence). The ends lost 1 base at V and 2 bases at J; junction bases unmatched: 5. CDR3 loop: CASSLVAGVAYNEQFF. The CDR3 nucleotides are TGTGCCAGCAGCTTAGTGGCGGGAGTCGCCTACAATGAGCAGTTCTTC.

This clone was recorded only once. The chain combines TRBV2 with TRBJ1-4; D may be TRBD1 (5 bases). CDR1 is SNHLY, CDR2 FYNNEI, per germline. This CDR3 has 16 residues. Trimming removed 0 bases at V and 6 bases at J, with 14 bases between. CDR3 in DNA: TGTGCCAGCAGTGAAGCGGGGCGGGGCTCATATGAAAAACTGTTTTTT. As protein: CASSEAGRGSYEKLFF.

The rearrangement joins TRBV6-5 to TRBJ1-5; weak D call: TRBD1 (6 bases). Germline CDR1 reads MNHEY; CDR2 reads SVGAGI. Trimming stripped 0 bases from V and 10 bases from J, with 16 bases between. The CDR3 is 15 residues long. The CDR3 loop is CASSYSRTDTRPQHF. The DNA for the CDR3 is TGTGCCAGCAGTTACTCGAGGACAGACACTCGACCCCAGCATTTT.

This clone was picked up one time. The chain is built from TRBV24-1 and TRBJ2-2; D is unresolved. The CDR3 consists of 14 residues. V was pared by 2 bases and J by 5 bases, with 8 bases between. Germline V lookup: CDR1 KGHDR, CDR2 SFDVKD. CDR3 DNA: TGTGCCACCAGTGATTCCTACAGAACCGGGGAGCTGTTTTTT. Amino acids: CATSDSYRTGELFF.

This chain links TRBV15 with TRBJ2-7; TRBD2 might be the D (5 bases). The CDR3 runs 16 residues. From germline, CDR1 is LNHNV and CDR2 YYDKDF (reference sequence). Trimming removed 1 base at V and 4 bases at J, with 17 bases between. CDR3 region: CATSRGDAGLVYEQYF. In DNA form, the CDR3 reads TGTGCCACCAGCAGAGGTGATGCGGGCCTCGTGTACGAGCAGTACTTC.

This sequence joins TRBV25-1 and TRBJ2-2; tentative D call: TRBD2 (7 bases). This CDR3 spans 13 amino acids. V was pared by 6 bases and J by 6 bases, with 11 bases between. CDR1 MGHDK and CDR2 SYGVNS come from the germline V gene. In DNA form, the CDR3 reads TGTGCCAGCAGACAGGGAGGGCCCGGGGAGCTGTTTTTT. This encodes CASRQGGPGELFF.

This clone was seen a handful of times. The chain has TRBV7-9 and TRBJ1-3; D remains ambiguous. The length of the CDR3 is 14 residues. The germline V gene has CDR1 SEHNR and CDR2 FQNEAQ (reference sequence). Between the trimmed V and J ends, which lost 2 bases and 0 bases, there was a span of 5 bases. The CDR3 DNA reads TGTGCCAGCAGCTTACTGTTCTCTGGAAACACCATATATTTT. It specifies CASSLLFSGNTIYF. The whole variable domain, remainder taken from reference TRBV7-9 and TRBJ1-3, is DTGVSQNPRHKITKRGQNVTFRCDPISEHNRLYWYRQTLGQGPEFLTYFQNEAQLEKSRLLSDRFSAERPKGSFSTLEIQRTEQGDSAMYLCASSLLFSGNTIYFGEGSWLTVV.

The rearrangement uses TRBV9 and TRBJ2-3; D is undetermined. Germline assignment: CDR1 SGDLS and CDR2 YYNGEE. The ends were cut back, 0 bases at V and 0 bases at J, with 11 bases in the middle. The length of the CDR3 is 16 residues. The CDR3 loop is CASSVGSSDSTDTQYF. The CDR3 DNA reads TGTGCCAGCAGCGTAGGGTCCAGCGACAGCACAGATACGCAGTATTTT.

This clone was detected ten times or more. This chain uses TRBV15 with TRBJ2-3, with TRBD2 identical over 11 bases. Germline values: CDR1 LNHNV, CDR2 YYDKDF (reference sequence). V gave up 1 base and J gave up 4 bases; unmatched junction bases: 7. There are 17 residues in the CDR3. Here the CDR3 reads CATSRGLASGRSDTQYF. In DNA, the CDR3 is TGTGCCACCAGCAGAGGTTTGGCTAGCGGGAGGTCAGATACGCAGTATTTT.

The V gene is TRBV30, the J gene TRBJ2-5, with D perhaps TRBD1 (7 bases). The germline V gene encodes CDR1 GTSNPN and CDR2 SVGIG (reference sequence). The V end was cut by 5 bases, the J end by 2 bases, with 18 bases between. The CDR3 extends over 15 amino acids. CDR3 coding DNA: TGTGCCTGGGGTAAAGGAGGGGGCACACAAGAGACCCAGTACTTC. Translation gives CAWGKGGGTQETQYF.

The V gene is TRBV7-8, the J gene TRBJ1-5, with 7 bases lining up with TRBD1. Germline CDR1 SGHVS, CDR2 FQNEAQ. The J segment lost 2 bases and the V segment lost 6 bases, leaving 10 bases of the junction unmatched. CDR3 length: 16 amino acids. In nucleotides, the CDR3 is TGTGCCAGCAGTTACAAACAGGGGAACGGCAATCAGCCCCAGCATTTT. The encoded protein is CASSYKQGNGNQPQHF.

This clone has only a few counts. The chain is built from TRBV20-1 and TRBJ2-5, with D unclear. This CDR3 comprises 10 residues. Germline CDR1 and CDR2: DFQATT and SNEGSKA (reference sequence). Trimming took off 6 bases at V and 2 bases at J, with 4 bases between the two ends. The CDR3 DNA reads TGCAGTGCCTCTCAAGAGACCCAGTACTTC. As protein: CSASQETQYF.

The chain couples TRBV18 to TRBJ2-7; 7 bases align to TRBD1. Germline trimming cut 8 bases from V and 5 bases from J; bases unmatched to any gene: 18. Per germline, CDR1 KGHSH and CDR2 LQKENI. The CDR3 is 16 residues long. The DNA of the CDR3 is TGTGCCAGCACAGGGGCGGGTCCTGCGGTCGCCCACGAGCAGTACTTC. Translation: CASTGAGPAVAHEQYF.

The chain recombines TRBV5-1 with TRBJ1-6; maybe TRBD1 (6 bases). The CDR3 length is 15 residues. The germline V and J ends were trimmed by 1 base and 5 bases, with 10 bases remaining between them. Germline CDR1 reads SGHRS; CDR2 reads YFSETQ. The CDR3 DNA reads as TGCGCCAGCAGCTTGTCGCCAGGGGATAATTCACCCCTCCACTTT. Protein sequence: CASSLSPGDNSPLHF.

V gene TRBV5-4 combines with J gene TRBJ1-2; 9 bases are a match to TRBD1. J lost 3 bases, V lost 4 bases, and 4 bases had no gene match. CDR3 length equals 14 residues. Per the germline V gene, CDR1 is SGHNT and CDR2 is YYREEE (reference sequence). The CDR3 bases are TGTGCCAGCAGCCAGGGACAGGGATACTATGGCTACACCTTC. It is translated as CASSQGQGYYGYTF.

This rearrangement joins TRBV28 to TRBJ1-1; D uncertain. CDR3 size: 14 residues. V was trimmed by 6 bases and J by 2 bases, leaving 13 bases between them. The V gene's germline CDR1 is MDHEN and CDR2 SYDVKM. The CDR3 protein is CASRWRVLNTEAFF. The CDR3 bases are TGTGCCAGCAGATGGAGGGTGTTAAACACTGAAGCTTTCTTT.

This clone was picked up one time. The genes are TRBV7-8 and TRBJ1-1; the match to TRBD1 covers 7 bases. The CDR3 totals 13 residues. Trimming cost V 4 bases and J 6 bases; bases outside gene matches: 5. Germline V gives CDR1 SGHVS, CDR2 FQNEAQ. The chain's CDR3 is CASSSTTGAEAFF. CDR3 DNA sequence: TGTGCCAGCAGCTCGACCACAGGGGCTGAAGCTTTCTTT.

The sample holds a few counts of this clone. The V call is TRBV5-1, the J call TRBJ1-1; D gene ambiguous. Germline V lookup: CDR1 SGHRS, CDR2 YFSETQ. V lost 7 bases, J lost 1 base, and 11 bases lay in between. The CDR3 extends over 13 amino acids. CDR3 protein: CASSREANTEAFF. The DNA for the CDR3 is TGCGCCAGCTCAAGAGAAGCGAACACTGAAGCTTTCTTT.

This rearrangement joins TRBV11-2 to TRBJ2-3; 9 positions match TRBD2. The ends lost 5 bases at V and 2 bases at J; junction bases unmatched: 2. This CDR3 has 14 amino acids. Germline-derived CDR1 and CDR2 are SGHAT and FQNNGV. This CDR3 reads CASSPGLATDTQYF. The CDR3 DNA is TGTGCCAGCAGCCCGGGACTAGCCACAGATACGCAGTATTTT.